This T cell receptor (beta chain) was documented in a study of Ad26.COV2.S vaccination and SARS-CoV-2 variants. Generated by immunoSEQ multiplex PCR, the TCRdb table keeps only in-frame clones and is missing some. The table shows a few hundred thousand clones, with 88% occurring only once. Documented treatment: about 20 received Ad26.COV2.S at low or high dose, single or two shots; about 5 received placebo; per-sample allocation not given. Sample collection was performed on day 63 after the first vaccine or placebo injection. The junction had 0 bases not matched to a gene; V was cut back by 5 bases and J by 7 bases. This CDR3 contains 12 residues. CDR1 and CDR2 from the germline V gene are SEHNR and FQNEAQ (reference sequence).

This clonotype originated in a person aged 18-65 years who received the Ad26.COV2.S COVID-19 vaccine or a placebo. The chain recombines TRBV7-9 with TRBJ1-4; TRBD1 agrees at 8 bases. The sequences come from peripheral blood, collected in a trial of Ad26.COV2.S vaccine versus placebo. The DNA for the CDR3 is TGTGCCAGCAGCGGACAGGGTGAAAAACTGTTTTTT. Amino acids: CASSGQGEKLFF.